These 21 T cell receptor beta chains originate from one sample sequenced in a study of blood T cells in healthy people across ages. A J-beta primer mix and a sample-barcoded 5' primer were used in a second PCR of about 7 to 11 cycles. TCRdb fed the 5' RACE reads into MiXCR, producing one record per CDR3 protein. The sample holds hundreds of thousands of distinct CDR3 sequences, 56% seen once. What was sequenced was blood. These receptors came from a man aged 40-49 years in good health.

This chain links TRBV20-1 with TRBJ1-1; D uncertain. The CDR3 has 14 amino acids. CDR1 is DFQATT, CDR2 SNEGSKA, per germline (reference sequence). Trimming took off 3 bases at V and 0 bases at J, with 11 bases between the two ends. The CDR3 sequence is CSASRQTVNTEAFF. CDR3 sequence (DNA): TGCAGTGCTAGCCGCCAGACGGTGAACACTGAAGCTTTCTTT.

V gene TRBV29-1 combines with J gene TRBJ2-7; 9 nucleotides agree with TRBD1. The DNA end is more similar to TRBJ2-5, so the J call may be wrong. The CDR3 runs to 14 residues. CDR1 and CDR2 from the germline V gene are SQVTM and ANQGSEA. The CDR3 bases are TGCAGCGTTGTAACAGGGGGCATAGGAGAGACCCAGTACTTC. Translation gives CSVVTGGIGETQYF.

This chain uses TRBV24-1 with TRBJ1-2; a possible D gene is TRBD1 (5 bases). Germline CDR1 reads KGHDR; CDR2 reads SFDVKD. V was trimmed by 5 bases and J by 6 bases, leaving 18 bases between them. This CDR3 contains 15 residues. CDR3 nucleotides: TGTGCCACCAGTGCTACCCTGGGGGAGGGGAATGGCTACACCTTC. The encoded protein is CATSATLGEGNGYTF.

V gene TRBV7-6 combines with J gene TRBJ1-5; weak D call: TRBD1 (5 bases). CDR1 and CDR2 from the germline V gene are SGHVS and FNYEAQ. V was shortened by 5 bases and J by 7 bases, with 18 bases between the two germline ends. This CDR3 comprises 15 residues. The chain's CDR3 is CASSGLAGSGQPQHF. CDR3 in DNA: TGTGCCAGCAGCGGCTTGGCGGGGTCAGGGCAGCCCCAGCATTTT. Drawing the rest from reference TRBV7-6 and TRBJ1-5, the complete variable domain is GAGVSQSPRYKVTKRGQDVALRCDPISGHVSLYWYRQALGQGPEFLTYFNYEAQQDKSGLPNDRFSAERPEGSISTLTIQRTEQRDSAMYRCASSGLAGSGQPQHFGDGTRLSIL.

This clonotype was found a few times. The chain links TRBV20-1 to TRBJ2-6, with D possibly matching TRBD2 (5 bases). Per the germline V gene, CDR1 is DFQATT and CDR2 is SNEGSKA (reference sequence). V was cut by 1 base and J by 0 bases, with 7 bases left in between. The length of the CDR3 is 15 residues. The CDR3 sequence: CSARARGSGANVLTF. CDR3 sequence (DNA): TGCAGTGCTAGAGCCCGGGGCTCTGGGGCCAACGTCCTGACTTTC.

This chain uses TRBV12-3 or TRBV12-4 with TRBJ2-7; tentatively, D is TRBD2 (5 bases). Deletions cut 7 bases from V and 7 bases from J, with 17 bases between. CDR3 length: 13 amino acids. For the CDR3, the DNA is TGTGCCAGCACTCTCGTCGGGAACAATGAGCAGTACTTC. Its protein is CASTLVGNNEQYF.

The chain employs TRBV4-3 and TRBJ2-4, with TRBD1 matching 10 bases. The germline CDR1 and CDR2 sequences are LGHNA and YSLEER. The CDR3 sequence is 15 residues long. J lost 13 bases, V lost 0 bases, and 9 bases had no gene match. The CDR3 region has the DNA TGCGCCAGCAGCCAAGATCGCGACAGGGGGCGGGAGCAGTACTTC. Its translation: CASSQDRDRGREQYF.

This clonotype was seen only a few times. This chain uses TRBV29-1 with TRBJ2-1; no definite D call. Trimming pared 1 base from V and 4 bases from J, leaving 5 bases between. This CDR3 has 12 residues. Germline V gene sequence: CDR1 SQVTM, CDR2 ANQGSEA. The DNA of the CDR3 is TGCAGCGTTGAAGCCCTTTACAATGAGCAGTTCTTC. This codes for CSVEALYNEQFF.

CDR3: CASSLVGIRDRVKNQPQHF. The CDR3 DNA is TGTGCCAGCAGCTTAGTGGGCATAAGGGACAGGGTGAAGAATCAGCCCCAGCATTTT. V is TRBV11-2 and J is TRBJ1-5; TRBD1 matches at 9 bases. The CDR3 covers 19 residues. CDR1 is SGHAT, CDR2 FQNNGV, per germline. V lost 1 base, J lost 4 bases, and 14 bases stayed unmatched.

This clonotype was seen more than once but under ten times. V usage is TRBV7-9 and J usage is TRBJ2-6; D tentatively fits TRBD1 or TRBD2 (5 bases each). The CDR3 loop spans 16 amino acids. Trimming took off 8 bases at V and 2 bases at J, with 16 bases between the two ends. Germline loops: CDR1 SEHNR, CDR2 FQNEAQ (reference sequence). Here the CDR3 reads CASSGTVLAGANVLTF. As DNA, the CDR3 is TGTGCCAGCTCCGGGACGGTCCTTGCTGGGGCCAACGTCCTGACTTTC.

The V gene is TRBV28, the J gene TRBJ2-7, with 9 bases identical to TRBD1. The J call could be wrong; TRBJ2-5 is a better fit for the DNA end. CDR3 size: 16 residues. Germline CDR1 and CDR2: MDHEN and SYDVKM. CDR3 DNA: TGTGCCAGCACGCTATCCGGGACAGGGAAACGAGAGACCCAGTACTTC. Amino acid sequence: CASTLSGTGKRETQYF.

This clonotype appeared a few times. J is TRBJ2-3 and V is TRBV9; TRBD1 aligns across 7 bases. The ends lost 5 bases at V and 4 bases at J; junction bases unmatched: 13. The CDR3 sequence is 16 residues long. CDR1 SGDLS and CDR2 YYNGEE come from the germline V gene. CDR3: CASRSTGALVSDTQYF. The CDR3 DNA reads TGTGCCAGCAGATCTACAGGGGCCCTCGTCTCAGATACGCAGTATTTT.

The chain uses TRBV5-1 and TRBJ2-6; D is undetermined. This CDR3 has 15 amino acids. With 0 bases removed from V and 4 bases from J, the gap between germline ends came to 8 bases. CDR1 and CDR2 (germline): SGHRS, YFSETQ. The DNA of the CDR3 is TGCGCCAGCAGCTTGGCCCGTCAGGGGGCCAACGTCCTGACTTTC. Its protein product is CASSLARQGANVLTF.

The chain joins TRBV2 to TRBJ2-2; 12 bases align to TRBD2. This CDR3 comprises 20 residues. The germline V gene encodes CDR1 SNHLY and CDR2 FYNNEI. V dropped 6 bases and J dropped 0; count of bases not matched to a gene: 14. CDR3 in DNA: TGTGCCAGCAGACTTTCAATGCCTAGCGGGGGGGGATCGAACACCGGGGAGCTGTTTTTT. Its protein product is CASRLSMPSGGGSNTGELFF.

This chain joins TRBV7-2 and TRBJ2-3, with D hard to call. CDR3 length: 14 residues. V dropped 6 bases and J dropped 6 bases, with 16 bases sitting between them. Germline CDR1 is SGHTA and CDR2 is FQGNSA. DNA of the CDR3: TGTGCCAGCAGTTGGGCGACGAGCCGGGATACGCAGTATTTT. This codes for CASSWATSRDTQYF.

The chain links TRBV5-6 to TRBJ2-7; TRBD2 matches 11 bases. This CDR3 is built from 15 residues. CDR1 is SGHDT and CDR2 is YYEEEE in the germline V gene. Unmatched junction bases numbered 5, after V lost 4 bases and J lost 2 bases. This chain's CDR3 is CASSATSGAPYEQYF. The CDR3 DNA is TGTGCCAGCAGCGCGACTAGCGGGGCACCCTACGAGCAGTACTTC. Filled out from reference TRBV5-6 and TRBJ2-7, the complete variable domain reads DAGVTQSPTHLIKTRGQQVTLRCSPKSGHDTVSWYQQALGQGPQFIFQYYEEEERQRGNFPDRFSGHQFPNYSSELNVNALLLGDSALYLCASSATSGAPYEQYFGPGTRLTVT.

The chain joins TRBV7-3 to TRBJ2-1; 12 bases are shared with TRBD2. V gave up 4 bases and J gave up 6 bases; unmatched junction bases: 13. CDR3 length: 18 amino acids. Germline CDR1 and CDR2: SGHTA and FQGTGA. The CDR3 is CASSSQASSGGAFNEQFF. The CDR3, as DNA: TGTGCCAGCAGCTCTCAAGCATCTAGCGGGGGGGCCTTCAATGAGCAGTTCTTC.

V and J are TRBV7-9 and TRBJ2-7; the D gene is possibly TRBD1 (5 bases). The J call may be wrong; the DNA end is better matched by TRBJ2-5. This CDR3 comprises 13 residues. The germline V gene has CDR1 SEHNR and CDR2 FQNEAQ (reference sequence). CDR3 in DNA: TGTGCCAGCAGCTCGACAGAAAAAGAGACCCAGTACTTC. It is translated as CASSSTEKETQYF.

This clonotype was detected only once. The gene calls are TRBV14 and TRBJ2-1; the D is unclear. The CDR3 covers 15 residues. Trimming took 1 base from V and 3 from J, leaving 10 bases between them. The germline CDR1 and CDR2 sequences are SGHDN and FVKESK. The CDR3 protein is CASSQGIGIYNEQFF. The CDR3 DNA sequence: TGTGCCAGCAGCCAAGGAATAGGGATCTACAATGAGCAGTTCTTC.

A single count supports this clonotype. The genes are TRBV6-4 and TRBJ2-3; D is unclear. V lost 2 bases to trimming and J lost 2 bases, with 11 bases between them. This CDR3 comprises 15 residues. Germline loops: CDR1 MRHNA, CDR2 SNTAGT. DNA for the CDR3: TGTGCCAGCAGTGACCTAGGAGCGTCCACAGATACGCAGTATTTT. This sequence encodes CASSDLGASTDTQYF.

The genes are TRBV27 and TRBJ1-6; D may be TRBD1 (5 bases). V dropped 4 bases and J dropped 7 bases, with 11 bases sitting between them. Germline V lookup: CDR1 MNHEY, CDR2 SMNVEV (reference sequence). CDR3 length: 14 amino acids. The CDR3 is CASSWGTSNSPLHF. The CDR3 DNA is TGTGCCAGCAGTTGGGGGACTTCAAATTCACCCCTCCACTTT.